This TCR beta chain emerged from a study of PD-1 blockade in mismatch repair-deficient tumors (dated by TCRdb to the late 2010s). In terms of the full investigation: Between late 2013 and September 2016, the trial enrolled approximately 87 consecutive patients with roughly eleven types of mismatch repair-deficient cancer, all of whom had received prior treatment and were progressing. Tumor-associated T cell clones were tracked in the peripheral blood of patients responding to PD-1 blockade by deep sequencing of TCR CDR3 regions.

The protocol used for the library was the immunoSEQ multiplex PCR assay. This immuneACCESS table, as held by TCRdb, lists in-frame sequences with V and J called but not all clones. Of the missing ones, under half trace to an unresolved V gene in checked studies; the others have no known cause. This sample lists fewer than 100,000 clones; roughly 80% were detected once. The top ten hold about 2.6% of the sample. From its cysteine to its phenylalanine, the CDR3 spans 14 amino acids. Kept here is only the CDR3 DNA, which spans 42 bases and is read in frame from base 1. CDR1 LNHNV and CDR2 YYDKDF are derived from the germline V gene (reference sequence). V and J are truncated by 2 bases and 3 bases respectively, leaving an intervening sequence of 9 bases. On this clone: Its target antigen remains unknown. Per-base quality was not reported, and no clone a single base away is much larger than it.

General study outcomes and caveats: Rapid expansion after pembrolizumab followed by contraction, generally before radiologic responses, was shown by tumor-resident clones, which were often undetectable in blood before treatment.

This specimen's time point label, interpreted: peripheral blood 12 weeks after first pembrolizumab dose. Mismatch repair deficiency was established in every enrolled patient by polymerase chain reaction or immunohistochemistry. Three patients who responded to pembrolizumab therapy underwent TCR sequencing. The phase II trial prospectively evaluated PD-1 blockade with pembrolizumab in advanced mismatch repair-deficient cancers, independent of tissue of origin. Peripheral blood T cell samples were serially collected before and at multiple times after PD-1 blockade was started. Blood sampling times were reported as weeks after the first pembrolizumab dose.

This chain is built from TRBV15 and TRBJ2-3; the best D guess is TRBD1, with 6 bases matching. The starting material was peripheral blood, obtained 12 weeks after starting pembrolizumab. This sequence was found in an adult with mismatch repair-deficient cancer. This receptor has the CDR3 CATSRPGDTDTQYF. The sequenced DNA is TGTGCCACCAGCAGACCAGGGGATACAGATACGCAGTATTTT. Here the CDR3 is joined to the reference TRBV15 and TRBJ2-3 genes, and the full variable domain is: DAMVIQNPRYQVTQFGKPVTLSCSQTLNHNVMYWYQQKSSQAPKLLFHYYDKDFNNEADTPDNFQSRRPNTSFCFLDIRSPGLGDTAMYLCATSRPGDTDTQYFGPGTRLTVL.